Shown below are 6 T cell receptor beta chains from a single sample sequenced in a study of blood T cell repertoires in COVID-19. Data came from immunoSEQ multiplex PCR; TCRdb stores just in-frame clones and leaves some out. The data hold more than 95,000 clones, with around 79% observed a single time. Sequences were obtained from peripheral blood. The receptors originated from a man aged 50-60 years with acute or convalescent COVID-19.

V usage is TRBV4-1 and J usage is TRBJ2-3; TRBD2 aligns across 7 bases. The CDR3 is 16 amino acids. CDR1 and CDR2 from the germline V gene are MGHRA and YSYEKL. The V and J ends lost 4 bases and 2 bases, in that order; junction bases with no gene match: 9. In nucleotides, the CDR3 is TGCGCCAGCAGCCCCCAGGGAGGGCGGCCCACAGATACGCAGTATTTT. It yields the protein CASSPQGGRPTDTQYF.

The chain employs TRBV6-6 and TRBJ2-7; TRBD1 matches at 7 bases. The CDR3 is made up of 15 amino acids. J gave up 3 bases and V 0 bases, and 5 bases lay outside the gene matches. The germline CDR1 and CDR2 sequences are MNHNY and SVGAGI (reference sequence). For the CDR3, the DNA is TGTGCCAGCAGTTACTCGAGAGACAGGGTCTACGAGCAGTACTTC. Translating gives CASSYSRDRVYEQYF.

Only a few counts were recorded for this clone. The chain links TRBV5-1 to TRBJ2-7; 10 nucleotides align to TRBD1. Germline assignment: CDR1 SGHRS and CDR2 YFSETQ. The CDR3 contains 14 residues. The trim removed 7 bases at V and 4 bases at J, leaving 8 bases unmatched. Here the CDR3 reads CASCSGQGNYEQYF. Here the CDR3 DNA reads TGCGCCAGCTGCTCGGGACAGGGGAATTACGAGCAGTACTTC.

The chain joins TRBV7-6 to TRBJ1-1, with 8 bases that match TRBD1. The CDR3 runs to 15 residues. Looked up from germline, CDR1 is SGHVS and CDR2 is FNYEAQ. V trimming: 7 bases; J trimming: 4 bases; junction bases outside the gene matches: 11. The CDR3 protein is CASNPGTGGGTEAFF. CDR3 coding DNA: TGTGCCAGCAACCCGGGAACAGGGGGAGGCACTGAAGCTTTCTTT.

CDR3 DNA sequence: TGTGCCAGCAGTTCCTTCGTTTCACCCCTCCACTTT. Its protein product is CASSSFVSPLHF. The rearrangement links TRBV28 to TRBJ1-6, with D unresolved. V was shortened by 4 bases and J by 9 bases, with 7 bases between the two germline ends. Germline V gives CDR1 MDHEN, CDR2 SYDVKM. The CDR3 runs 12 residues.

J is TRBJ2-7 and V is TRBV10-2; D gene uncertain. Germline V gene data show CDR1 as WSHSY and CDR2 as SAAADI. The CDR3 loop spans 12 amino acids. Trimming cost V 0 bases and J 7 bases, with 7 bases left between them. The DNA of the CDR3 is TGCGCCAGCAGTGAGTCTAGCTGGGAGCAGTACTTC. It encodes CASSESSWEQYF.